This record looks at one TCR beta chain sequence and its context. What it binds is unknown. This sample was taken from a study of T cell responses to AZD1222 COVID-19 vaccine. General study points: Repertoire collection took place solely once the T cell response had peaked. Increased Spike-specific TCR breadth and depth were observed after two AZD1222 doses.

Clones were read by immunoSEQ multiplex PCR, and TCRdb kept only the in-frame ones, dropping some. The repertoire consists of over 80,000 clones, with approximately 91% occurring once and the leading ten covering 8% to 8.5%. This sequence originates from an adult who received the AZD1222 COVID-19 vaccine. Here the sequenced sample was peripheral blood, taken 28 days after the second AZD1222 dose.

The CDR3 spells CASSLDFSYEQYF. DNA for the CDR3: TGTGCCAGCAGCTTAGACTTCTCCTACGAGCAGTACTTC. The chain joins TRBV11-3 to TRBJ2-7, with no clear D. This CDR3 has 13 amino acids. Germline V gene lookup returns CDR1 SGHNT and CDR2 YENEEA. The V end was cut by 0 bases, the J end by 0 bases, with 3 bases between.